The 25 T cell receptor beta chains listed next were all sequenced from one sample in a study of T cells in Graves' hyperthyroidism and ophthalmopathy. Regions amplified from RNA transcripts were the TCR beta CDR3 regions. In the first-round RT-PCR of the TCR CDR3, the HTBI primer set was used. TCRdb analysed the multiplex PCR reads with MiXCR anew, one entry per CDR3 protein. Of 350,000 or so distinct CDR3 sequences listed, around a sixth are singletons. Sequencing was done on a sample of blood. These receptors were taken from a woman in her thirties or forties with Graves' ophthalmopathy.

This clonotype was picked up many times. The chain uses TRBV12-3 or TRBV12-4 and TRBJ2-7; D is undetermined. Trimming took off 5 bases at V and 5 bases at J, with 10 bases between the two ends. The CDR3 consists of 12 residues. The CDR3 DNA reads as TGTGCCAGCAGTCTGGGCCCGAACGAGCAGTACTTC. Translating it yields CASSLGPNEQYF.

The rearrangement links TRBV20-1 to TRBJ1-2; no definite D call. Germline CDR1 reads DFQATT; CDR2 reads SNEGSKA (reference sequence). The CDR3 covers 16 residues. V was cut by 6 bases and J by 1 base, with 21 bases left in between. Written as DNA, the CDR3 is TGCAGTGCGCCGACCTCATCTAAGGGCCATAACTATGGCTACACCTTC. Its translation: CSAPTSSKGHNYGYTF.

V is TRBV19 and J is TRBJ2-5, with 9 bases matching TRBD1. After removal of 8 bases from V and 5 bases from J, the junction contained 6 bases not matched to a gene. This CDR3 region has 13 residues. Per germline, CDR1 LNHDA and CDR2 SQIVND (reference sequence). CDR3 nucleotides: TGTGCCAGTCGAACAGGGGGCGCGGAGACCCAGTACTTC. Protein sequence: CASRTGGAETQYF.

This clonotype was counted at least ten times. The CDR3 DNA sequence: TGTGCCATCAGTGGAGAGGGGACAGTCTTGAACTATGGCTACACCTTC. Its protein product is CAISGEGTVLNYGYTF. This chain uses TRBV10-3 with TRBJ1-2; TRBD1 agrees at 7 bases. J gave up 2 bases and V 4 bases, and 10 bases lay outside the gene matches. Germline assignment: CDR1 ENHRY and CDR2 SYGVKD. The CDR3 extends over 16 amino acids.

This clonotype was recorded many times. Here the CDR3 DNA reads TGTGCCAGCAGCTCCGCCAATACAGAAGAAGCTTTCTTT. Translation gives CASSSANTEEAFF. The chain is built from TRBV11-2 and TRBJ1-1; D gene ambiguous. The CDR3 covers 13 residues. V lost 4 bases, J lost 8 bases, and 14 bases lay in between. The V gene's germline CDR1 is SGHAT and CDR2 FQNNGV.

This sequence joins TRBV7-3 and TRBJ1-1; D not resolved. The CDR3 covers 13 residues. CDR1 is SGHTA, CDR2 FQGTGA, per germline. Trimming removed 2 bases from V and 5 bases from J, with 9 bases in between. The CDR3 coding sequence is TGTGCCAGCAGCTTATTTCGGTGGACTGAAGCTTTCTTT. Protein sequence: CASSLFRWTEAFF.

This clonotype was counted ten times or more. The rearrangement uses TRBV28 and TRBJ2-7; D may be TRBD1 (6 bases). CDR1 and CDR2 from the germline V gene are MDHEN and SYDVKM. This CDR3 region has 13 residues. Trimming cost V 11 bases and J 3 bases, with 17 bases left between them. For the CDR3, the DNA is TGTGCCTCCTCTAGGGGGAAGGGCTACGAGCAGTACTTC. Translation: CASSRGKGYEQYF. Full variable domain (missing parts from reference TRBV28 and TRBJ2-7): DVKVTQSSRYLVKRTGEKVFLECVQDMDHENMFWYRQDPGLGLRLIYFSYDVKMKEKGDIPEGYSVSREKKERFSLILESASTNQTSMYLCASSRGKGYEQYFGPGTRLTVT.

This clonotype was detected ten times or more. The chain has TRBV27 and TRBJ1-1; tentative D call: TRBD1 (6 bases). V was trimmed by 3 bases and J by 5 bases, leaving 19 bases between them. Germline V gives CDR1 MNHEY, CDR2 SMNVEV (reference sequence). The CDR3 loop spans 16 amino acids. The CDR3 coding sequence is TGTGCCAGCAGTTTCGGGAGTGGGATAGGGGGAACTGAAGCTTTCTTT. Its translation: CASSFGSGIGGTEAFF.

This clonotype was recorded at least ten times. This rearrangement joins TRBV28 to TRBJ1-1; the D gene is possibly TRBD1 (6 bases). V was pared by 5 bases and J by 8 bases, with 15 bases between. The CDR3 covers 13 residues. CDR1 is MDHEN and CDR2 is SYDVKM in the germline V gene. CDR3 DNA sequence: TGTGCCAGCAGTCTGGACAGAACGATCGAAGCTTTCTTT. It encodes CASSLDRTIEAFF.

This clonotype was counted many times. The CDR3 coding sequence is TGTGCCAGCAGCTTAGAACAGAAAGGCACTGAAGCTTTCTTT. This translates into CASSLEQKGTEAFF. This chain joins TRBV5-4 and TRBJ1-1, with D hard to call. V was pared by 2 bases and J by 4 bases, with 12 bases between. There are 14 residues in the CDR3. The germline V gene has CDR1 SGHNT and CDR2 YYREEE (reference sequence).

This clonotype was counted ten times or more. V and J are TRBV28 and TRBJ2-6; tentatively, D is TRBD2 (7 bases). Between the trimmed V and J ends, which lost 9 bases and 0 bases, there was a span of 18 bases. CDR1 is MDHEN and CDR2 is SYDVKM in the germline V gene. This CDR3 comprises 17 residues. The CDR3 here is CASKGEGANSGANVLTF. The CDR3 DNA follows: TGTGCCAGTAAGGGGGAGGGTGCCAACTCTGGGGCCAACGTCCTGACTTTC.

This clonotype showed up many times. The chain couples TRBV5-1 to TRBJ1-1, with a weak D call TRBD1 (6 bases). The CDR3 covers 15 residues. V was shortened by 6 bases and J by 6 bases, with 21 bases between the two germline ends. The V gene's germline CDR1 is SGHRS and CDR2 YFSETQ. This CDR3 is CASILGGGGRAEAFF. CDR3 sequence (DNA): TGCGCCAGCATCCTTGGCGGAGGGGGAAGGGCTGAAGCTTTCTTT.

This clonotype was counted many times. The rearrangement links TRBV7-2 to TRBJ2-7, with 8 bases identical to TRBD2. The CDR3 length is 15 residues. V lost 2 bases and J lost 7; bases outside the gene matches: 10. Germline V gene data show CDR1 as SGHTA and CDR2 as FQGNSA. For the CDR3, the DNA is TGTGCCAGCAGCTTAACCCTCGGGAGGGCCTGGGAGCAGTACTTC. This translates into CASSLTLGRAWEQYF.

This clonotype was seen ten or more times. The CDR3 sequence: CASRGTSWYEQYF. In DNA, the CDR3 is TGTGCCAGCCGCGGGACTAGTTGGTACGAGCAGTACTTC. The rearrangement links TRBV6-5 to TRBJ2-7, with 8 bases fitting TRBD2. The length of the CDR3 is 13 residues. Germline CDR1 and CDR2: MNHEY and SVGAGI. V lost 8 bases and J lost 4; bases outside the gene matches: 7.

There are many counts of this clonotype. The chain joins TRBV7-2 to TRBJ1-2, with D unresolved. Per the germline V gene, CDR1 is SGHTA and CDR2 is FQGNSA. The CDR3 spans 15 residues. Trimming pared 5 bases from V and 3 bases from J, leaving 16 bases between. Here the CDR3 DNA reads TGTGCCAGCAGCCTTATAGGCGACGGTTACTATGGCTACACCTTC. Translation gives CASSLIGDGYYGYTF.

This clonotype was picked up many times. V and J are TRBV28 and TRBJ2-7; D perhaps matches TRBD2 (6 bases). The germline gives CDR1 MDHEN, CDR2 SYDVKM. With 3 bases removed from V and 6 bases from J, the gap between germline ends came to 12 bases. The CDR3 is made up of 13 amino acids. As DNA, the CDR3 is TGTGCCAGCAGTTTGTTGGACGGGGGCGAGCAGTACTTC. Its protein product is CASSLLDGGEQYF.

This clonotype was detected many times. V is TRBV20-1 and J is TRBJ2-3, with 8 bases lining up with TRBD2. Losses at the gene ends were 5 bases for V and 1 base for J; bases not matched to a gene: 2. Per germline, CDR1 DFQATT and CDR2 SNEGSKA (reference sequence). The CDR3 covers 13 residues. In nucleotides, the CDR3 is TGCAGTGCTCCGGGACTAGGCACAGATACGCAGTATTTT. Translating it yields CSAPGLGTDTQYF.

This clonotype was counted at least ten times. V and J are TRBV19 and TRBJ1-1; D not resolved. V lost 6 bases, J lost 0 bases, and 8 bases lay in between. Per germline, CDR1 LNHDA and CDR2 SQIVND (reference sequence). CDR3 size: 13 residues. As DNA, the CDR3 is TGTGCCAGTAGACCAGTTTTGAACACTGAAGCTTTCTTT. Amino acid sequence: CASRPVLNTEAFF.

CDR3 loop: CASSAASGAAYEQYF. Here the CDR3 DNA reads TGTGCCAGCAGTGCCGCTAGCGGGGCCGCCTACGAGCAGTACTTC. V gene TRBV2 combines with J gene TRBJ2-7; 9 nucleotides line up with TRBD2. J gave up 2 bases and V 4 bases, and 6 bases lay outside the gene matches. This CDR3 contains 15 residues. Germline values: CDR1 SNHLY, CDR2 FYNNEI.

This clonotype was observed at least ten times. As DNA, the CDR3 is TGTGCCAGCAGTTATGGATCCACTGAAGCTTTCTTT. Translation: CASSYGSTEAFF. The V gene is TRBV6-5, the J gene TRBJ1-1; no clear D. This CDR3 has 12 residues. The V gene lost 3 bases and the J gene lost 4 bases, with 6 bases spanning the gap. Germline assignment: CDR1 MNHEY and CDR2 SVGAGI.

V usage is TRBV7-2 and J usage is TRBJ2-4; 8 bases are a match to TRBD1. The CDR3 is 14 amino acids. The germline V gene encodes CDR1 SGHTA and CDR2 FQGNSA. V dropped 3 bases and J dropped 8; count of bases not matched to a gene: 6. The CDR3 DNA reads as TGTGCCAGCAGCTTTGTGGGACAGGAGGACATTCAGTACTTC. This gives the protein CASSFVGQEDIQYF.

This clonotype came up many times. The rearrangement joins TRBV12-3 or TRBV12-4 to TRBJ1-2, with 8 bases aligning to TRBD1. There are 15 residues in the CDR3. With 2 bases clipped from V and 7 bases from J, the junction kept 9 bases outside the gene matches. CDR3 in amino acids: CASSLRRDRQGGYTF. The CDR3 DNA sequence: TGTGCCAGCAGTTTACGTCGGGACAGGCAGGGTGGCTACACCTTC.

This clonotype showed up just a few times. This rearrangement joins TRBV25-1 to TRBJ2-2, with D unclear. Trimming cost V 2 bases and J 5 bases, with 6 bases left between them. This CDR3 spans 13 amino acids. Per the germline V gene, CDR1 is MGHDK and CDR2 is SYGVNS. The CDR3 DNA follows: TGTGCCAGCAGTGAAGCTGTAACCGGGGAGCTGTTTTTT. This sequence encodes CASSEAVTGELFF. Filled out from reference TRBV25-1 and TRBJ2-2, the complete variable domain reads EADIYQTPRYLVIGTGKKITLECSQTMGHDKMYWYQQDPGMELHLIHYSYGVNSTEKGDLSSESTVSRIRTEHFPLTLESARPSHTSQYLCASSEAVTGELFFGEGSRLTVL.

Regarding this clonotype: This could be a read error, since a much larger clone is one nucleotide away. The chain couples TRBV14 to TRBJ2-2; no definite D call. CDR3 size: 13 residues. The germline CDR1 and CDR2 sequences are SGHDN and FVKESK. The chain's CDR3 is CASSQLQSQELLF. In nucleotides, the CDR3 is TGTGCCAGCAGCCAATTACAGTCCCAGGAGCTGCTTTTT.

This clonotype was counted a few times. The rearrangement joins TRBV6-2 or TRBV6-3 to TRBJ2-7; 7 positions agree with TRBD2. Germline CDR1 is MNHEY and CDR2 is SVGEGT. Trimming removed 5 bases from V and 2 bases from J; junction bases left unmatched: 12. The CDR3 runs to 16 residues. In DNA form, the CDR3 reads TGTGCCAGCAGTACCCAGCGGGGCCGGGGAGCCTACGAGCAGTACTTC. The encoded protein is CASSTQRGRGAYEQYF.